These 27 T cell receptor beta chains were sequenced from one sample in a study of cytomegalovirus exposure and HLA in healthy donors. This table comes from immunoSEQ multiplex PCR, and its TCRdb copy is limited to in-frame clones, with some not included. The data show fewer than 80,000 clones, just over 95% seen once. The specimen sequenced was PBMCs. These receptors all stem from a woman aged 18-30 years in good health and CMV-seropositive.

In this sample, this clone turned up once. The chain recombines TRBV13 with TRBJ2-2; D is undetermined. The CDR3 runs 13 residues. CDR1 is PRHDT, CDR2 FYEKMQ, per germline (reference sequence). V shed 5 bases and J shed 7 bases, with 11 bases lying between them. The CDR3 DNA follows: TGTGCCAGCAGCCCCCGACTCCTCGGGGAGCTGTTTTTT. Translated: CASSPRLLGELFF.

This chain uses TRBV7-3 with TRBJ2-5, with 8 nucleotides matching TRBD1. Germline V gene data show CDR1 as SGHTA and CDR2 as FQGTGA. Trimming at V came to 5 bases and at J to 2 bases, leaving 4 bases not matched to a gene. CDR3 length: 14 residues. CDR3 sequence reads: CASSPGQGQETQYF. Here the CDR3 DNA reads TGTGCCAGCAGCCCTGGACAGGGTCAAGAGACCCAGTACTTC.

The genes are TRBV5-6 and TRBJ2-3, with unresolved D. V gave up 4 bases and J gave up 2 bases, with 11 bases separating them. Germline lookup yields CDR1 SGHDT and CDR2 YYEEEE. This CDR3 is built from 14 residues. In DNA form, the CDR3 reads TGTGCCAGCAGCCCCTACCCATTCACAGATACGCAGTATTTT. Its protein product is CASSPYPFTDTQYF.

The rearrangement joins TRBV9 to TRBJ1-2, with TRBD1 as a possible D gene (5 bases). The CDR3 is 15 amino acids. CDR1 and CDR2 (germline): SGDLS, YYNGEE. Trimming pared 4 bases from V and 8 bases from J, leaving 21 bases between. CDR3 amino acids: CASSPRPGLKGGYTF. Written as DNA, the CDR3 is TGTGCCAGCAGCCCTCGACCGGGACTCAAAGGCGGCTACACCTTC. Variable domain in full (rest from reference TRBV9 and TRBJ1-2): DSGVTQTPKHLITATGQRVTLRCSPRSGDLSVYWYQQSLDQGLQFLIQYYNGEERAKGNILERFSAQQFPDLHSELNLSSLELGDSALYFCASSPRPGLKGGYTFGSGTRLTVV.

This CDR3 reads CASSQAPGGRSSYEQYF. The CDR3 bases are TGCGCCAGCAGCCAAGCGCCCGGCGGTCGTAGCTCCTACGAGCAGTACTTC. The J gene is TRBJ2-7, the V gene TRBV4-1; unclear D gene. CDR3 size: 17 residues. Germline values: CDR1 MGHRA, CDR2 YSYEKL. Trimming pared 1 base from V and 0 bases from J, leaving 16 bases between.

The CDR3 spells CASSWGQGGSDTQYF. The CDR3 bases are TGTGCCAGCAGTTGGGGACAGGGAGGGTCAGATACGCAGTATTTT. The chain uses TRBV2 and TRBJ2-3, with 9 bases matching TRBD1. Germline V gene lookup returns CDR1 SNHLY and CDR2 FYNNEI. The CDR3 runs 15 residues. J was trimmed by 4 bases and V by 5 bases; bases with no gene match: 7.

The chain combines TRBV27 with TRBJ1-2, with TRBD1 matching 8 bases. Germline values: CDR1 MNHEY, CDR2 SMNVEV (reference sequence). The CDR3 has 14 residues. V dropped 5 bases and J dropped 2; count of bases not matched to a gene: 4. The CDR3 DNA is TGTGCCAGCAGTCCCCGGACAGGGAACTATGGCTACACCTTC. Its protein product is CASSPRTGNYGYTF.

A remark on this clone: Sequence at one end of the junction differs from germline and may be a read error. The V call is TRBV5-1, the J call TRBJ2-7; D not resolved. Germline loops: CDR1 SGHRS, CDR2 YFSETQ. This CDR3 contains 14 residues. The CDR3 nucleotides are TGCGCCAGCAGCTTGGGGGCCGCCTCCGACGAGCAGTACTTC. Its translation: CASSLGAASDEQYF.

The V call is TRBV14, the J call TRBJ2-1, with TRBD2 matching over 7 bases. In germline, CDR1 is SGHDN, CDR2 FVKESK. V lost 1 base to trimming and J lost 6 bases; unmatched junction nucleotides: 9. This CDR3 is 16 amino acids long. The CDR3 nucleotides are TGTGCCAGCAGCCAAGCGGTAGCTAGCGGACGCAATGAGCAGTTCTTC. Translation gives CASSQAVASGRNEQFF.

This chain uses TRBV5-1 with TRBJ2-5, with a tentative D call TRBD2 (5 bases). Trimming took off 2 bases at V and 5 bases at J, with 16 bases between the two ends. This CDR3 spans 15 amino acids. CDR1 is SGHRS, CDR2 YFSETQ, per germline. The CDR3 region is CASSFSGAEFETQYF. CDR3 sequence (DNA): TGCGCCAGCAGCTTCAGCGGTGCGGAATTTGAGACCCAGTACTTC.

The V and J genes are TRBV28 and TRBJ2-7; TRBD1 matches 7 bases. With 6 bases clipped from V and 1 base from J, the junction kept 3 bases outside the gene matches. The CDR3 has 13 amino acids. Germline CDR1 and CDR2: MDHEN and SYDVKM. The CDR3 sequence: CASRLTGSYEQYF. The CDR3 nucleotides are TGTGCCAGCAGATTGACAGGGTCCTACGAGCAGTACTTC.

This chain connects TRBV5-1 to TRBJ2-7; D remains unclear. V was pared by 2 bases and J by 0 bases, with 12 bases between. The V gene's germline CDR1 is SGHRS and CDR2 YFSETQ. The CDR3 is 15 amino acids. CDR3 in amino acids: CASSFVSAASYEQYF. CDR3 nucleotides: TGCGCCAGCAGCTTTGTCAGCGCAGCCTCCTACGAGCAGTACTTC.

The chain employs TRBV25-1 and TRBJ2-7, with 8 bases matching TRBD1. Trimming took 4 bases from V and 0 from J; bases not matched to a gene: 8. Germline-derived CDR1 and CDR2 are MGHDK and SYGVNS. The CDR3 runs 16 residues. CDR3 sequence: CASSVPRTGSSYEQYF. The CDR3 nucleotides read TGTGCCAGCAGTGTTCCCAGGACAGGGAGCTCCTACGAGCAGTACTTC.

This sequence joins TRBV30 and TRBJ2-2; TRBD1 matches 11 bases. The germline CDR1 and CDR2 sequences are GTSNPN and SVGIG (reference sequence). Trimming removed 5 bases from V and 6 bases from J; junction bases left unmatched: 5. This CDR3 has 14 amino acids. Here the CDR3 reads CAWQGQGVAGELFF. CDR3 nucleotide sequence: TGTGCCTGGCAGGGACAGGGGGTTGCCGGGGAGCTGTTTTTT.

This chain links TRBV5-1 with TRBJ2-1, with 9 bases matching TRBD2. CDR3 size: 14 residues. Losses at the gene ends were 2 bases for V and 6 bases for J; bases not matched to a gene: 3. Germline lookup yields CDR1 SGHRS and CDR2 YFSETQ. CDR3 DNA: TGCGCCAGCAGCTTCCTAGCGGGGTCCAATGAGCAGTTCTTC. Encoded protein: CASSFLAGSNEQFF.

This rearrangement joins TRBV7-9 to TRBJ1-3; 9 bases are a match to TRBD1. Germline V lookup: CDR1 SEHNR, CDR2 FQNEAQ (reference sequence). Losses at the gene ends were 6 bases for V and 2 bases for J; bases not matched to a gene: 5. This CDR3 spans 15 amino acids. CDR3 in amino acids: CASSLQGAAGNTIYF. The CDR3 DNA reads TGTGCCAGCAGTTTACAGGGGGCGGCTGGAAACACCATATATTTT.

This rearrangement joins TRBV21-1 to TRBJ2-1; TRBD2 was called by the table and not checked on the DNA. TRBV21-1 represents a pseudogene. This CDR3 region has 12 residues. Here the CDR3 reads CASSFPPCEQFF. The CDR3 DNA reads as TGTGCCAGCAGCTTCCCCCCGTGTGAGCAGTTCTTC.

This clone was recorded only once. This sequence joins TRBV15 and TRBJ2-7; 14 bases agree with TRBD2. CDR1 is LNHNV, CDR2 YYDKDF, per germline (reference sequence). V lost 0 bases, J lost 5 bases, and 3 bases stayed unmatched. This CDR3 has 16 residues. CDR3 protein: CATSREGLAGVHEQYF. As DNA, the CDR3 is TGTGCCACCAGCAGAGAGGGACTAGCGGGAGTCCACGAGCAGTACTTC.

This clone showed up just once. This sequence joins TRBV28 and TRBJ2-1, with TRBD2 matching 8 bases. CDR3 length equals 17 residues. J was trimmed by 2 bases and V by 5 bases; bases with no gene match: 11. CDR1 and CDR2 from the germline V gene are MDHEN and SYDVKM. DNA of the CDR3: TGTGCCAGCAGTCCGCCGGGGGGGGCAAGGGCCTACAATGAGCAGTTCTTC. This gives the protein CASSPPGGARAYNEQFF.

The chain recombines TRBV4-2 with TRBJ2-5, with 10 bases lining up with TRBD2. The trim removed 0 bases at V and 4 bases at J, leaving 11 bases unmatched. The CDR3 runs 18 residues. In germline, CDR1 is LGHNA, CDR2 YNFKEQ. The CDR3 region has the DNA TGTGCCAGCAGCCAAGATATAGCCCTAGCGGGAGTAGCAGAGACCCAGTACTTC. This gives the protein CASSQDIALAGVAETQYF.

The CDR3 sequence: CASSLGSLNTEAFF. The CDR3 DNA sequence: TGCGCCAGCAGCTTGGGTAGCCTGAACACTGAAGCTTTCTTT. The V and J genes are TRBV5-1 and TRBJ1-1; no firm D call. V was cut by 0 bases and J by 0 bases, with 6 bases left in between. This CDR3 has 14 residues. Germline loops: CDR1 SGHRS, CDR2 YFSETQ.

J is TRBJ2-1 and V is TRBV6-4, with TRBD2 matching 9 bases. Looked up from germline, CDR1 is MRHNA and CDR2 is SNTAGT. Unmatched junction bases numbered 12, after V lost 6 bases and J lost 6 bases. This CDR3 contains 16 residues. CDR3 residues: CASSPIAGDPSNEQFF. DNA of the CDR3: TGTGCCAGCAGCCCTATAGCGGGAGACCCCAGCAATGAGCAGTTCTTC.

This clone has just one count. CDR3 nucleotide sequence: TGCGCCAGCAGCTTGGAGGCGGGATCGTTCTCAGGCTACACCTTC. This codes for CASSLEAGSFSGYTF. The genes are TRBV5-1 and TRBJ1-2; D is undetermined. V was cut by 0 bases and J by 8 bases, with 17 bases left in between. Germline CDR1 and CDR2: SGHRS and YFSETQ. The CDR3 is 15 residues long. Full variable domain (outside the CDR3, taken from reference TRBV5-1 and TRBJ1-2): KAGVTQTPRYLIKTRGQQVTLSCSPISGHRSVSWYQQTPGQGLQFLFEYFSETQRNKGNFPGRFSGRQFSNSRSEMNVSTLELGDSALYLCASSLEAGSFSGYTFGSGTRLTVV.

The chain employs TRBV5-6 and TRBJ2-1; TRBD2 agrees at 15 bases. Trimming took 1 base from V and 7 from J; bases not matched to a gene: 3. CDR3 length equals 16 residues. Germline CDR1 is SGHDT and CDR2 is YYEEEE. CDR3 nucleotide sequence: TGTGCCAGCAGCTTGAGGACTAGCGGGAGGGTAAATGAGCAGTTCTTC. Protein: CASSLRTSGRVNEQFF.

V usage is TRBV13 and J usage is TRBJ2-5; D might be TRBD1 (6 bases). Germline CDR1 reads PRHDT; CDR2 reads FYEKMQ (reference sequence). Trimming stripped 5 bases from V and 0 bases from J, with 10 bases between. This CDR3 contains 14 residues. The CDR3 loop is CASSPRGNQETQYF. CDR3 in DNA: TGTGCCAGCAGCCCGAGGGGGAACCAAGAGACCCAGTACTTC.

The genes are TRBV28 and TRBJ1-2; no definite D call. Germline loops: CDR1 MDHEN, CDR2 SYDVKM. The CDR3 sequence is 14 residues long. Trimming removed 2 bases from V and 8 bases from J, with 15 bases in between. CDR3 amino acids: CASSLSGRDGGYTF. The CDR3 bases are TGTGCCAGCAGTTTAAGTGGGAGGGATGGAGGCTACACCTTC.

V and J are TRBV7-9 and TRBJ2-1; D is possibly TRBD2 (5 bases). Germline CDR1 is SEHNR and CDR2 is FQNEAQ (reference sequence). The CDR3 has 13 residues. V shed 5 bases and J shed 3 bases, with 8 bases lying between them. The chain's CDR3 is CASSPTSYNEQFF. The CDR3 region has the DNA TGTGCCAGCAGCCCTACTAGCTACAATGAGCAGTTCTTC.